The clone carrying this T cell receptor beta chain appeared a few times. Germline lookup yields CDR1 SNHLY and CDR2 FYNNEI. V was shortened by 3 bases and J by 5 bases, with 7 bases between the two germline ends. CDR3 size: 12 residues. The sample comes from a study of blood T cell repertoires in COVID-19. Study-wide background: In each case, the material was cDNA or gDNA derived from T cells, B-cell-depleted T cells, or PBMCs.

Assay used: immunoSEQ multiplex PCR; TCRdb lists only in-frame clones, some missing. In the table there are around 200,000 clones, around 88% of which are singletons. The sequenced sample was PBMCs or T cells enriched from blood (not recorded which). The receptor was derived from a woman aged 30 to 39 who had been exposed to COVID-19. V gene TRBV2 combines with J gene TRBJ2-5, with D tentatively TRBD2 (6 bases). Written as DNA, the CDR3 is TGTGCCAGCAGTGACAGCGGGGAGACCCAGTACTTC. Residues: CASSDSGETQYF. The whole variable domain, remainder taken from reference TRBV2 and TRBJ2-5, is EPEVTQTPSHQVTQMGQEVILRCVPISNHLYFYWYRQILGQKVEFLVSFYNNEISEKSEIFDDQFSVERPDGSNFTLKIRSTKLEDSAMYFCASSDSGETQYFGPGTRLLVL.